The T cell receptor (beta chain) described here comes from a study of blood T cell repertoires in COVID-19. As originally analysed: From reference gene primer amplification, estimates of nucleated cell counts were derived. The protocol was immunoSEQ multiplex PCR, while the TCRdb copy is restricted to in-frame clones and leaves out a portion. That table gives V, J and clone size, and the DNA gave D and trimming. This sample has about 76,000 clones; around nine tenths occur once, and the top ten carry roughly 8%. The CDR3 covers 13 residues. Germline V gene sequence: CDR1 KGHDR, CDR2 SFDVKD. Trimming stripped 3 bases from V and 4 bases from J, with 8 bases between.

The receptor's source is a man aged 30 to 39 with acute or convalescent COVID-19. The rearrangement uses TRBV24-1 and TRBJ2-5; D is undetermined. The sequenced sample was peripheral blood. DNA for the CDR3: TGTGCCACCAGTGATCACAATGGAGAGACCCAGTACTTC. The encoded protein is CATSDHNGETQYF.